This TCR beta chain was identified during a study of blood T cell repertoires in COVID-19. Whole-study context: Whether acute or convalescent, the COVID-19 samples came from the United States, Italy and Spain. The analysed material was cDNA or gDNA that came from T cells, B-cell-depleted T cells, or PBMCs.

Trimming removed 3 bases from V and 1 base from J, with 4 bases in between. The CDR3 is 13 residues long. Per the authors' pipeline: Scientists estimated how many nucleated cells there were by amplifying reference gene primers. Generated by immunoSEQ multiplex PCR, the TCRdb table keeps only in-frame clones and is missing some. The D gene and trimming were derived from the DNA, and the V and J assignments and clone size from that table. The sample has under 150,000 clones; about four fifths are singletons. The gene calls are TRBV12-3 or TRBV12-4 and TRBJ1-3; no clear D. Sequenced: peripheral blood. This TCR was recovered from a human donor with acute or convalescent COVID-19. The donor label of this sample is uncertain. The DNA of the CDR3 is TGTGCCAGCAGTTTGCAGTCTGGAAACACCATATATTTT. This sequence encodes CASSLQSGNTIYF.